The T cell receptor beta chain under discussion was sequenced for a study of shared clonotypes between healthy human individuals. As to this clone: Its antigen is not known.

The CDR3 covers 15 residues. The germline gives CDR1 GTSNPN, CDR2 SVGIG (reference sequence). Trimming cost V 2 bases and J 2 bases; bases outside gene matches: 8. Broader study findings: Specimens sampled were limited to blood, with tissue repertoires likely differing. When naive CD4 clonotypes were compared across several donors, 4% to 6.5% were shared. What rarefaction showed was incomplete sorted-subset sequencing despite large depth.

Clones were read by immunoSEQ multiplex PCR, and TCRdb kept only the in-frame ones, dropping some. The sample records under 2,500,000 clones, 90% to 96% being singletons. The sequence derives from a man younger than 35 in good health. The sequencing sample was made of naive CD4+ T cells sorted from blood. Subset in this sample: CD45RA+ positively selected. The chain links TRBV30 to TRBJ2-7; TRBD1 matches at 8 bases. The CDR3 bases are TGTGCCTGGAGTCCCGGGACAGGTTTTACCTACGAGCAGTACTTC. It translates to CAWSPGTGFTYEQYF. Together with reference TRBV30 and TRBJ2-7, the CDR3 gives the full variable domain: SQTIHQWPATLVQPVGSPLSLECTVEGTSNPNLYWYRQAAGRGLQLLFYSVGIGQISSEVPQNLSASRPQDRQFILSSKKLLLSDSGFYLCAWSPGTGFTYEQYFGPGTRLTVT.